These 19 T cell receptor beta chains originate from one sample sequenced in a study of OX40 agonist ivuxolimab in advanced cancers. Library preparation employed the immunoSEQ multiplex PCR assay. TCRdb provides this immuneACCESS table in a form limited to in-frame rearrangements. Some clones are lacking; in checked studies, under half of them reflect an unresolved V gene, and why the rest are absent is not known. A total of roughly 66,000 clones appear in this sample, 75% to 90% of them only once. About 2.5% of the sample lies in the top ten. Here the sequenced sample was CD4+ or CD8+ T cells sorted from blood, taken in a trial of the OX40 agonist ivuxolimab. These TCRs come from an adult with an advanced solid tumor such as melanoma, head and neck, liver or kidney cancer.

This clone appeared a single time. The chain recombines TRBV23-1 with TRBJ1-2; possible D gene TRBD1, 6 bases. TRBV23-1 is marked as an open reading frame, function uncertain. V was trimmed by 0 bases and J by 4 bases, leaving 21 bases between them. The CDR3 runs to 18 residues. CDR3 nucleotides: TGCGCCAGCAGTCAATCGAGGAGGACAGTCGTTTTCAGCTATGGCTACACCTTC. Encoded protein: CASSQSRRTVVFSYGYTF.

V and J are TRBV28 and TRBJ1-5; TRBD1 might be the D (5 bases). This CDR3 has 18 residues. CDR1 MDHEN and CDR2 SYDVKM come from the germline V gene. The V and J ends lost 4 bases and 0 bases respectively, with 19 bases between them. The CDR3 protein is CASSSQRPRVYSNQPQHF. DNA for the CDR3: TGTGCCAGCAGTTCTCAGCGACCCAGGGTTTATAGCAATCAGCCCCAGCATTTT.

Here the CDR3 reads CASSPREGVNIQYF. DNA of the CDR3: TGTGCCAGCAGCCCCCGGGAGGGTGTCAACATTCAGTACTTC. J is TRBJ2-4 and V is TRBV7-3; TRBD2 agrees at 8 bases. There are 14 residues in the CDR3. Germline V gene lookup returns CDR1 SGHTA and CDR2 FQGTGA. V dropped 5 bases and J dropped 7; count of bases not matched to a gene: 7.

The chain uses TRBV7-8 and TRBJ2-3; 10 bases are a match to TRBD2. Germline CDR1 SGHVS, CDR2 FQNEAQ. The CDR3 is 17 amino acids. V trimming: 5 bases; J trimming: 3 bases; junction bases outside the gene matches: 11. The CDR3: CASSPTGAGGPTDTQYF. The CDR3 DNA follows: TGTGCCAGCAGCCCCACGGGAGCGGGAGGGCCTACAGATACGCAGTATTTT.

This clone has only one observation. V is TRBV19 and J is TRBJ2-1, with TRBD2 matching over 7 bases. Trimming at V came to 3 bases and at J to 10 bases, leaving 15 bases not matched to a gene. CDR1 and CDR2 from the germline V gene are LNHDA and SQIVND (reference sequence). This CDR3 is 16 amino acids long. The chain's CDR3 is CASSISSGADGWEQFF. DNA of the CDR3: TGTGCCAGTAGTATCTCCAGCGGGGCTGATGGGTGGGAGCAGTTCTTC.

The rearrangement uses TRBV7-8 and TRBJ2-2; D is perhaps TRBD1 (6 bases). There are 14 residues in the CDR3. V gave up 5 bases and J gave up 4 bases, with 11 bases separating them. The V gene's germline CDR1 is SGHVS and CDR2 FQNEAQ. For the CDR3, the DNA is TGTGCCAGCAGCCAAACAGGGATCACCGGGGAGCTGTTTTTT. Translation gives CASSQTGITGELFF.

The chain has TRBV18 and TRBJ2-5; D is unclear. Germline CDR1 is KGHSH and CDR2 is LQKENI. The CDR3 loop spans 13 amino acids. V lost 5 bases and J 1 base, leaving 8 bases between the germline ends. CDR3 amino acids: CASSTKSQETQYF. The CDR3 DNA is TGTGCCAGCTCAACCAAATCCCAAGAGACCCAGTACTTC.

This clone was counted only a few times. The CDR3 DNA reads TGTGCCAGCAGCCAGAATACCAGGGGATCTGGGGCCAACGTCCTGACTTTC. As protein: CASSQNTRGSGANVLTF. The genes are TRBV7-6 and TRBJ2-6, with D perhaps TRBD1 (6 bases). This CDR3 has 17 residues. CDR1 is SGHVS and CDR2 is FNYEAQ in the germline V gene. V lost 5 bases and J lost 1, with 15 bases in between.

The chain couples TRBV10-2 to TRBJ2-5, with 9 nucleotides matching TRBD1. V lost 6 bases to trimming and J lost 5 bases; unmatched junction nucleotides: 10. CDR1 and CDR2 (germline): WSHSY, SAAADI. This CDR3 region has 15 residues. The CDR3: CASRRGTGNRETQYF. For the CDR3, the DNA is TGCGCCAGCAGGCGCGGGACAGGGAACCGGGAGACCCAGTACTTC.

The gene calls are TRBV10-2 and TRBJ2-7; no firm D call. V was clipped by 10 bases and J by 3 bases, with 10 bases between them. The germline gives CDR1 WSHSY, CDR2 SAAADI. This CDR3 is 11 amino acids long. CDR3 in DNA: TGCGCCACCAAGACTGACTACGAGCAGTACTTC. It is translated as CATKTDYEQYF.

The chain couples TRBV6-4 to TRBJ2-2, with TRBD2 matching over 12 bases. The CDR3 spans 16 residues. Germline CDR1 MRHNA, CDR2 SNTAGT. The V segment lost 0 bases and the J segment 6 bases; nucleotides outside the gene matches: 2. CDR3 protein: CASSDSLAGGPGELFF. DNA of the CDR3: TGTGCCAGCAGTGACTCTCTAGCGGGAGGGCCCGGGGAGCTGTTTTTT.

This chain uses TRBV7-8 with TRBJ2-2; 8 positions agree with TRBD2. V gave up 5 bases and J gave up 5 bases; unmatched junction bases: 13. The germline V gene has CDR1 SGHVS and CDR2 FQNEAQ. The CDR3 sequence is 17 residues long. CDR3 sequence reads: CASSTDGGSGMTGELFF. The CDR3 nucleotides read TGTGCCAGCAGCACCGATGGAGGTAGCGGGATGACCGGGGAGCTGTTTTTT.

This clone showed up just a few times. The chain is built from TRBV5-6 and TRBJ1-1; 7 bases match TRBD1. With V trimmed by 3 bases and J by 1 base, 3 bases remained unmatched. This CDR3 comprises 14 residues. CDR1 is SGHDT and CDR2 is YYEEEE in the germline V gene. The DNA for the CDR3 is TGTGCCAGCAGCTGGGGGACAGCGAACACTGAAGCTTTCTTT. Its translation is CASSWGTANTEAFF.

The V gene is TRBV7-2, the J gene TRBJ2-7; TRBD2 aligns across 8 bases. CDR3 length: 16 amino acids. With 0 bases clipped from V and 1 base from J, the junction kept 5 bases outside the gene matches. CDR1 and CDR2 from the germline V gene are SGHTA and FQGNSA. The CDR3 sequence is CASSLAGRGTSYEQYF. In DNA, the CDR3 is TGTGCCAGCAGCTTAGCCGGGAGGGGGACTTCCTACGAGCAGTACTTC.

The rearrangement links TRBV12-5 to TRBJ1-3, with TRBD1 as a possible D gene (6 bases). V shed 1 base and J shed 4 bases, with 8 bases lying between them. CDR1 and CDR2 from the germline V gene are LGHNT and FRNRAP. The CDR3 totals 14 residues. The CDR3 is CASGLGDRGNTIYF. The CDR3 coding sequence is TGTGCTAGTGGTTTGGGCGACAGGGGAAACACCATATATTTT.

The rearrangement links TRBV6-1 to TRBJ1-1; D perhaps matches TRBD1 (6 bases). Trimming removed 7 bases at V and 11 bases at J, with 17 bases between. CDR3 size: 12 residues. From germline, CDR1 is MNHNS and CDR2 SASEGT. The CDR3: CASTLGGADAFF. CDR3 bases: TGTGCCAGCACCCTTGGGGGGGCGGATGCTTTCTTT.

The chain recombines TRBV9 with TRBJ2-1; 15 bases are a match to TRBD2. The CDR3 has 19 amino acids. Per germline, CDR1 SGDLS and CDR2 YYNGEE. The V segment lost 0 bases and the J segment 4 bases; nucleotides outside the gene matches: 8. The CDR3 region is CASSVDRTSGRARYNEQFF. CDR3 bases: TGTGCCAGCAGCGTAGATCGGACTAGCGGGAGGGCCAGGTACAATGAGCAGTTCTTC.

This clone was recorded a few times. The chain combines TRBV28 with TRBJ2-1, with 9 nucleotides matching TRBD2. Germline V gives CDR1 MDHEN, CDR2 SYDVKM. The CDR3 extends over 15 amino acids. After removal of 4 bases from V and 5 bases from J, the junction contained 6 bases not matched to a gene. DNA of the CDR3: TGTGCCAGCAGTTCACATAGCGGGAGCCACAATGAGCAGTTCTTC. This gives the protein CASSSHSGSHNEQFF.

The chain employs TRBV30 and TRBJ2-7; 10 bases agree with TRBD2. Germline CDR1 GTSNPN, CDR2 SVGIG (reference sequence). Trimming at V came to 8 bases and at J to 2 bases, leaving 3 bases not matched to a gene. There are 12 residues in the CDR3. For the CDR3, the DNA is TGTGCCGGGGGGACTAGCGCCTACGAGCAGTACTTC. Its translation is CAGGTSAYEQYF.